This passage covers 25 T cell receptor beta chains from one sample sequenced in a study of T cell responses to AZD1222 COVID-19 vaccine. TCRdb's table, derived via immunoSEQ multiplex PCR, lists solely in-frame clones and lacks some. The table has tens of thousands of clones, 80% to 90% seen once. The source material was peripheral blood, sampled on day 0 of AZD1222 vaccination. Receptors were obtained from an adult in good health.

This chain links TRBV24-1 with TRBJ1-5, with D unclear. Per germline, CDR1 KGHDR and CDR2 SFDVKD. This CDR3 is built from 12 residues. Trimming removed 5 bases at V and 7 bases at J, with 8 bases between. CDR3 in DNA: TGTGCCACCAGTGCCCAAGACCAGCCCCAGCATTTT. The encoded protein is CATSAQDQPQHF.

The CDR3 DNA sequence: TGTGCCAGCAGCTTATCAAGGATACAACGGGGGGACGAGCAGTACTTC. It is translated as CASSLSRIQRGDEQYF. The chain recombines TRBV7-9 with TRBJ2-7; 7 positions agree with TRBD2. From germline, CDR1 is SEHNR and CDR2 FQNEAQ (reference sequence). V was clipped by 2 bases and J by 5 bases; unmatched bases: 12. The CDR3 is 16 amino acids.

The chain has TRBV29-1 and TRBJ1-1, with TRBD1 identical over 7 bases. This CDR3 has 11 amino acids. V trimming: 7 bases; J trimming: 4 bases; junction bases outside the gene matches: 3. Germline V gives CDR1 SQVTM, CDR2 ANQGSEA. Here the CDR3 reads CSGHRGTEAFF. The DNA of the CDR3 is TGCAGCGGCCACAGGGGCACTGAAGCTTTCTTT.

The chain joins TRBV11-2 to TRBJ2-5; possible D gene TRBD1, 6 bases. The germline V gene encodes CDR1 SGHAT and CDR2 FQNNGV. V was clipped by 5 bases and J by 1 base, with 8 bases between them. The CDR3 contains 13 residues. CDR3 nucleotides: TGTGCCAGCAGCGCAGGGGTCCAAGAGACCCAGTACTTC. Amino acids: CASSAGVQETQYF.

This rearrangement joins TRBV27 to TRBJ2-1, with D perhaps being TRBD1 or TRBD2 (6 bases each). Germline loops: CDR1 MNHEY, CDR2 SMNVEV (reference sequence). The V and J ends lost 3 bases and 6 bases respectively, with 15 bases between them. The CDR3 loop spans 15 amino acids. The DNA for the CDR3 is TGTGCCAGCAGTTTTGGGGGAGAGGGGGGCAATGAGCAGTTCTTC. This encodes CASSFGGEGGNEQFF.

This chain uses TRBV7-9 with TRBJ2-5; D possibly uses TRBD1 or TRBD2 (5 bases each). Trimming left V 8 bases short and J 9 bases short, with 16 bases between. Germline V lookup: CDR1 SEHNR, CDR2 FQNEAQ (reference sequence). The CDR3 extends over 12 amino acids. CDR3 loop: CASVLLPGPQYF. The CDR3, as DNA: TGTGCCAGCGTCCTCCTCCCGGGGCCCCAGTACTTC.

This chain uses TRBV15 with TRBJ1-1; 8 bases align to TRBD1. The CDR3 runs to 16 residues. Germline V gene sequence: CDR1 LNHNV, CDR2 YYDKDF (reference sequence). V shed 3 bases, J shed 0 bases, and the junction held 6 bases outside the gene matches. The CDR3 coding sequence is TGTGCCACCAGCAGGGACGACAGGGGAATGAACACTGAAGCTTTCTTT. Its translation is CATSRDDRGMNTEAFF.

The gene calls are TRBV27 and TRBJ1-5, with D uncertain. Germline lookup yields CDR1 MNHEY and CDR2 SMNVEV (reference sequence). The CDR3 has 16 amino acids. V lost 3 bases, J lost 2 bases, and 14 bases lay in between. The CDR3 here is CASSFFGELGNQPQHF. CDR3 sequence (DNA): TGTGCCAGCAGTTTTTTCGGGGAGTTGGGCAATCAGCCCCAGCATTTT.

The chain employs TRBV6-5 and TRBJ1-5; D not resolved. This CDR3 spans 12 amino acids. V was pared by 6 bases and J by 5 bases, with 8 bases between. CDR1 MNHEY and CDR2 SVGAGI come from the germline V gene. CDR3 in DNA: TGTGCCAGCAGGCGGGGAGATCAGCCCCAGCATTTT. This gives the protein CASRRGDQPQHF.

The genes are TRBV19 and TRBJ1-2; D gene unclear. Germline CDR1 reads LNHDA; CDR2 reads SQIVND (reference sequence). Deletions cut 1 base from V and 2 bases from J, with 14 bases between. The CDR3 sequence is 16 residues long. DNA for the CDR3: TGTGCCAGTAGTATAGGGGCAGGTCGCTCAAACTATGGCTACACCTTC. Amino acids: CASSIGAGRSNYGYTF.

Here the CDR3 reads CASSTGSYNEQFF. The DNA for the CDR3 is TGTGCCAGTAGTACAGGTTCCTACAATGAGCAGTTCTTC. The chain uses TRBV19 and TRBJ2-1; D is unclear. The V gene's germline CDR1 is LNHDA and CDR2 SQIVND (reference sequence). The V and J ends lost 4 bases and 1 base respectively, with 5 bases between them. The CDR3 is 13 amino acids.

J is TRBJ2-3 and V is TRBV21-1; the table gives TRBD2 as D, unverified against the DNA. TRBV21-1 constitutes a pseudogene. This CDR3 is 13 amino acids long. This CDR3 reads CASSPPRARTQYF. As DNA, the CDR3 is TGTGCCAGCAGCCCTCCGAGAGCTAGAACGCAGTATTTT.

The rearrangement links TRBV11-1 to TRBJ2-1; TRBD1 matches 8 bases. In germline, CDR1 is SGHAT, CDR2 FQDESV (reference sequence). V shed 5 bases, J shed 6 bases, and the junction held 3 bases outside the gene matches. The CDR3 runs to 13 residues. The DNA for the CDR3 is TGTGCCAGCAGCGCACAGGGGGTCAATGAGCAGTTCTTC. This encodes CASSAQGVNEQFF.

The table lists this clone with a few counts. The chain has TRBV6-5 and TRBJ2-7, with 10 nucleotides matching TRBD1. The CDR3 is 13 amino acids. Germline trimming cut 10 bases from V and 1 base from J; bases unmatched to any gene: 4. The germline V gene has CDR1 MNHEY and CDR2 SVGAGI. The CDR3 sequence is CATGTGVSYEQYF. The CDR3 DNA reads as TGTGCCACCGGGACAGGGGTTTCCTACGAGCAGTACTTC.

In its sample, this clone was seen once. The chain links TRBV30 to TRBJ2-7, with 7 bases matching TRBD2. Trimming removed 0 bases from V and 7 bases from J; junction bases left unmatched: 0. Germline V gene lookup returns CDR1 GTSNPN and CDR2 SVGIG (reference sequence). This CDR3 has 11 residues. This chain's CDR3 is CAWSVGGEQYF. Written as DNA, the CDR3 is TGTGCCTGGAGTGTGGGGGGGGAGCAGTACTTC.

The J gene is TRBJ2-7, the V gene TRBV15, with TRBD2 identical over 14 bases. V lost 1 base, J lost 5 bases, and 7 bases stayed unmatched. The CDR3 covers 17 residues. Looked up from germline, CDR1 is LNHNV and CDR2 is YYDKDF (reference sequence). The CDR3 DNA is TGTGCCACCAGCAGAGGGGGGACTAGCGGGAGTTTCAACGAGCAGTACTTC. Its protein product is CATSRGGTSGSFNEQYF.

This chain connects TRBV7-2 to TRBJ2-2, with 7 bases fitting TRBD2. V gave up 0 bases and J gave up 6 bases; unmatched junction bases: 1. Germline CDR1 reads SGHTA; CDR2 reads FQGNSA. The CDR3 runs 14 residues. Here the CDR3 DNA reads TGTGCCAGCAGCTTAGCGCGGGGGTCCGGGGAGCTGTTTTTT. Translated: CASSLARGSGELFF.

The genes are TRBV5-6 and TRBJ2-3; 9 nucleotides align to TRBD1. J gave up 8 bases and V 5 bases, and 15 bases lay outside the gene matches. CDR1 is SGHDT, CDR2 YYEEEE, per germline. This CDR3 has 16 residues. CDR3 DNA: TGTGCCAGCAGAGGACCGGGACAGGGATACTGGGGTACGCAGTATTTT. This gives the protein CASRGPGQGYWGTQYF.

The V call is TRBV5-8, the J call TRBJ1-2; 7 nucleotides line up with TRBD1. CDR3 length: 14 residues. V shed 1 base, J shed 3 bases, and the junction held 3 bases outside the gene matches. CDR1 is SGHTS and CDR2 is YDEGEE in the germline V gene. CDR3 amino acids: CASSLWDRDYGYTF. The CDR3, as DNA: TGTGCCAGCAGCTTGTGGGACAGAGACTATGGCTACACCTTC.

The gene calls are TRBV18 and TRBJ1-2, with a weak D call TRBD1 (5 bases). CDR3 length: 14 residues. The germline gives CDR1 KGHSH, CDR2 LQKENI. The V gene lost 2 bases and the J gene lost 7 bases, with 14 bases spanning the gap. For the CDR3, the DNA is TGTGCCAGCTCACCATCTGACGGGACGAGTGGCTACACCTTC. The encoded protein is CASSPSDGTSGYTF.

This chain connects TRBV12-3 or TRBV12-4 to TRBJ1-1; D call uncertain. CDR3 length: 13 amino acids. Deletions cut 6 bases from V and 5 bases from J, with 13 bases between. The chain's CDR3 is CASSLGSRTEAFF. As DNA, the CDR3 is TGTGCCAGCAGCCTTGGTTCTAGGACTGAAGCTTTCTTT.

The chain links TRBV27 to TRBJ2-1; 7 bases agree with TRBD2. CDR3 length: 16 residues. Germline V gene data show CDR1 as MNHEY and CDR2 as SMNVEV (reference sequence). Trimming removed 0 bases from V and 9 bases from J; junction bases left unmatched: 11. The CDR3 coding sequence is TGTGCCAGCAGTTTATCGTTGAGACTAGCATCTACTGAGCAGTTCTTC. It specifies CASSLSLRLASTEQFF.

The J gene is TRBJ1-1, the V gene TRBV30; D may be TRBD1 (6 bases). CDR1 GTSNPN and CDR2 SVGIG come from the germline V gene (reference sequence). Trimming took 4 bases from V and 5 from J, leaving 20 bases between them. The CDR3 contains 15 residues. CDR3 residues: CAWNMGVGGRTEAFF. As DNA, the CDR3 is TGTGCCTGGAACATGGGAGTGGGGGGCCGGACTGAAGCTTTCTTT.

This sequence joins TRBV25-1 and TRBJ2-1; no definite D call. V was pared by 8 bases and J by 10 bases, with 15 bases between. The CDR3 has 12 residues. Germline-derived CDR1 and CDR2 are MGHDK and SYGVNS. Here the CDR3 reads CASSMLKKEQFF. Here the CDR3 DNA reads TGTGCCAGCTCTATGCTAAAAAAGGAGCAGTTCTTC.

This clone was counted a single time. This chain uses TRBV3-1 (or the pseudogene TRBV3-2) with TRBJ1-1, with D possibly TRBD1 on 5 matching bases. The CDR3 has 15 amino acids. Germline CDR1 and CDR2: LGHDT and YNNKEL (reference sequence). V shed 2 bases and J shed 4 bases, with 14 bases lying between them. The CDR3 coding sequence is TGTGCCAGCAGCCAACCGGGACTTGGGGCCACTGAAGCTTTCTTT. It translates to CASSQPGLGATEAFF.